The next 30 T cell receptor beta chains were all read from a single sample in a study of cytotoxic CD8 clonotypes in ibrutinib-treated CLL. Clones were sequenced by immunoSEQ multiplex PCR, and TCRdb holds only the in-frame ones, with some missing. The table lists about 130,000 clones, 80% to 90% of them singletons. Source: PBMCs, taken after 24 months of ibrutinib treatment. The receptors stem from a human donor with chronic lymphocytic leukemia.

The chain combines TRBV18 with TRBJ1-5; D is ambiguous. Trimming took off 6 bases at V and 10 bases at J, with 16 bases between the two ends. The CDR3 has 13 residues. The germline CDR1 and CDR2 sequences are KGHSH and LQKENI. The CDR3 loop reads CASSAGVQEPQHF. CDR3 nucleotide sequence: TGTGCCAGCTCCGCCGGGGTCCAAGAACCCCAGCATTTT. Together with reference TRBV18 and TRBJ1-5, the CDR3 gives the full variable domain: NAGVMQNPRHLVRRRGQEARLRCSPMKGHSHVYWYRQLPEEGLKFMVYLQKENIIDESGMPKERFSAEFPKEGPSILRIQQVVRGDSAAYFCASSAGVQEPQHFGDGTRLSIL.

The chain links TRBV5-8 to TRBJ2-2, with TRBD1 identical over 9 bases. The CDR3 contains 15 residues. Germline lookup yields CDR1 SGHTS and CDR2 YDEGEE. J gave up 7 bases and V 6 bases, and 10 bases lay outside the gene matches. This CDR3 reads CASISGTGSSGELFF. The CDR3 nucleotides read TGTGCCAGCATCTCCGGGACAGGGTCGAGCGGGGAGCTGTTTTTT. Combining the CDR3 with reference TRBV5-8 and TRBJ2-2 gives the whole variable domain EAGVTQSPTHLIKTRGQQATLRCSPISGHTSVYWYQQALGLGLQFLLWYDEGEERNRGNFPPRFSGRQFPNYSSELNVNALELEDSALYLCASISGTGSSGELFFGEGSRLTVL.

This sequence joins TRBV27 and TRBJ2-3, with 11 bases matching TRBD1. V shed 8 bases, J shed 5 bases, and the junction held 12 bases outside the gene matches. CDR1 is MNHEY, CDR2 SMNVEV, per germline (reference sequence). This CDR3 region has 16 residues. The DNA for the CDR3 is TGTGCCAGCGCTCCGGGGGACAGGGGGTTGGTAGATACGCAGTATTTT. Its translation: CASAPGDRGLVDTQYF.

This clone was seen a few times. The J gene is TRBJ2-5, the V gene TRBV2; D may correspond to TRBD1 or TRBD2 (6 bases each). Germline values: CDR1 SNHLY, CDR2 FYNNEI. This CDR3 is 14 amino acids long. Trimming left V 6 bases short and J 9 bases short, with 20 bases between. The CDR3 sequence: CASRGEGGPGAQYF. The CDR3, as DNA: TGTGCCAGCAGGGGCGAGGGGGGCCCCGGGGCCCAGTACTTC.

The rearrangement links TRBV7-2 to TRBJ1-5, with D uncertain. The CDR3 covers 14 residues. Trimming took 5 bases from V and 4 from J, leaving 12 bases between them. CDR1 is SGHTA, CDR2 FQGNSA, per germline. In nucleotides, the CDR3 is TGTGCCAGCAGCCCGGCCCGATTAAATCAGCCCCAGCATTTT. Translated: CASSPARLNQPQHF.

The J gene is TRBJ1-1, the V gene TRBV19; 11 bases map to TRBD1. In germline, CDR1 is LNHDA, CDR2 SQIVND (reference sequence). V gave up 7 bases and J gave up 7 bases; unmatched junction bases: 11. CDR3 size: 15 residues. The CDR3 spells CASTTWGTGGGEAFF. DNA of the CDR3: TGTGCCAGTACTACATGGGGGACAGGGGGTGGTGAAGCTTTCTTT.

The chain uses TRBV25-1 and TRBJ2-4; unclear D gene. Per germline, CDR1 MGHDK and CDR2 SYGVNS. V lost 5 bases and J lost 0, with 5 bases in between. This CDR3 region has 13 residues. CDR3 bases: TGTGCCAGCAGTAACCTAGCCAAAAACATTCAGTACTTC. Translated: CASSNLAKNIQYF.

The V and J genes are TRBV7-3 and TRBJ2-7, with D unresolved. The germline gives CDR1 SGHTA, CDR2 FQGTGA. The CDR3 spans 13 residues. V lost 1 base and J lost 2, with 6 bases in between. The CDR3 nucleotides are TGTGCCAGCAGCTTAAACCCAACCTACGAGCAGTACTTC. This codes for CASSLNPTYEQYF.

This chain uses TRBV9 with TRBJ2-3, with 10 bases that match TRBD2. The junction had 8 bases not matched to a gene; V was cut back by 5 bases and J by 2 bases. CDR1 and CDR2 (germline): SGDLS, YYNGEE. The CDR3 is made up of 16 amino acids. CDR3 amino acids: CASSAGTSAYTDTQYF. The CDR3 nucleotides read TGTGCCAGCAGTGCGGGGACTAGCGCCTACACAGATACGCAGTATTTT.

This sequence joins TRBV6-1 and TRBJ2-5; D unresolved. The CDR3 length is 12 residues. Germline CDR1 reads MNHNS; CDR2 reads SASEGT. Deletions cut 2 bases from V and 7 bases from J, with 8 bases between. This CDR3 reads CASSESLVTQYF. The CDR3 coding sequence is TGTGCCAGCAGTGAATCGTTGGTGACCCAGTACTTC.

The V gene is TRBV27, the J gene TRBJ2-3; D may be TRBD2 (6 bases). Germline CDR1 is MNHEY and CDR2 is SMNVEV (reference sequence). V lost 9 bases, J lost 3 bases, and 13 bases lay in between. The CDR3 length is 13 residues. The CDR3 bases are TGTGCCAGTAGGCGGAGGGAGACAGATACGCAGTATTTT. Translating gives CASRRRETDTQYF.

The V call is TRBV15, the J call TRBJ2-2; D unclear. V gave up 0 bases and J gave up 6 bases, with 8 bases separating them. The V gene's germline CDR1 is LNHNV and CDR2 YYDKDF (reference sequence). The length of the CDR3 is 14 residues. The CDR3 loop is CATSRDWPPGELFF. CDR3 sequence (DNA): TGTGCCACCAGCAGAGATTGGCCCCCCGGGGAGCTGTTTTTT. Using reference TRBV15 and TRBJ2-2 for the parts outside the CDR3, the full variable domain is DAMVIQNPRYQVTQFGKPVTLSCSQTLNHNVMYWYQQKSSQAPKLLFHYYDKDFNNEADTPDNFQSRRPNTSFCFLDIRSPGLGDTAMYLCATSRDWPPGELFFGEGSRLTVL.

This chain joins TRBV4-3 and TRBJ2-1; D is perhaps TRBD2 (6 bases). The CDR3 has 16 residues. V was trimmed by 0 bases and J by 8 bases, leaving 17 bases between them. From germline, CDR1 is LGHNA and CDR2 YSLEER. The CDR3 DNA reads TGCGCCAGCAGCCAAGATAGACTAGGAGTACCTTATGAGCAGTTCTTC. Amino acid sequence: CASSQDRLGVPYEQFF.

J is TRBJ2-4 and V is TRBV11-1; 7 bases are shared with TRBD1. Germline V gives CDR1 SGHAT, CDR2 FQDESV (reference sequence). V lost 5 bases and J lost 0; bases outside the gene matches: 7. This CDR3 is built from 16 residues. The CDR3 region is CASSPRTGSAKNIQYF. CDR3 nucleotides: TGTGCCAGCAGCCCTAGGACAGGTTCAGCCAAAAACATTCAGTACTTC. Supplemented by reference TRBV11-1 and TRBJ2-4, the full variable domain reads EAEVAQSPRYKITEKSQAVAFWCDPISGHATLYWYRQILGQGPELLVQFQDESVVDDSQLPKDRFSAERLKGVDSTLKIQPAELGDSAMYLCASSPRTGSAKNIQYFGAGTRLSVL.

V usage is TRBV7-9 and J usage is TRBJ1-1; no definite D call. This CDR3 has 14 amino acids. Trimming left V 3 bases short and J 1 base short, with 9 bases between. In germline, CDR1 is SEHNR, CDR2 FQNEAQ (reference sequence). CDR3 sequence (DNA): TGTGCCAGCAGCTTTTCGCAGACGAACACTGAAGCTTTCTTT. This translates into CASSFSQTNTEAFF.

Details on this clone: Other DNA sequences of this sample code for an identical CDR3. The chain recombines TRBV18 with TRBJ1-4; TRBD1 aligns across 8 bases. Trimming removed 3 bases from V and 7 bases from J; junction bases left unmatched: 4. Looked up from germline, CDR1 is KGHSH and CDR2 is LQKENI. CDR3 length: 14 amino acids. The chain's CDR3 is CASSPDRGGEKLFF. The CDR3 DNA reads TGTGCCAGCTCACCTGACAGGGGAGGTGAAAAACTGTTTTTT.

The chain links TRBV4-1 to TRBJ2-1, with 15 bases identical to TRBD2. The CDR3 is made up of 14 amino acids. Germline trimming cut 5 bases from V and 9 bases from J; bases unmatched to any gene: 2. Germline-derived CDR1 and CDR2 are MGHRA and YSYEKL. CDR3 coding DNA: TGCGCCAGCAGCGGGACTAGCGGGGGGACTGAGCAGTTCTTC. As protein: CASSGTSGGTEQFF.

This chain uses TRBV10-3 with TRBJ1-4; 7 bases match TRBD1. In germline, CDR1 is ENHRY, CDR2 SYGVKD. The CDR3 extends over 16 amino acids. After removal of 0 bases from V and 3 bases from J, the junction contained 4 bases not matched to a gene. Here the CDR3 DNA reads TGTGCCATCAGTGAGTCTGAGGGGGCTGCTAATGAAAAACTGTTTTTT. It yields the protein CAISESEGAANEKLFF.

CDR3 nucleotide sequence: TGTGCCAGCAGCCGCGGCCGGTCAACTAATGAAAAACTGTTTTTT. Protein sequence: CASSRGRSTNEKLFF. The rearrangement joins TRBV7-2 to TRBJ1-4; D is unresolved. Germline loops: CDR1 SGHTA, CDR2 FQGNSA. The CDR3 length is 15 residues. Deletions cut 5 bases from V and 0 bases from J, with 10 bases between.

The chain combines TRBV7-3 with TRBJ1-1; D call uncertain. Germline V gene sequence: CDR1 SGHTA, CDR2 FQGTGA. Trimming took off 2 bases at V and 4 bases at J, with 8 bases between the two ends. CDR3 length: 13 amino acids. The CDR3: CASSLVESTEAFF. In DNA form, the CDR3 reads TGTGCCAGCAGCTTAGTTGAGAGCACTGAAGCTTTCTTT.

The V call is TRBV5-4, the J call TRBJ2-7, with TRBD2 matching over 12 bases. V was clipped by 0 bases and J by 6 bases; unmatched bases: 4. This CDR3 region has 15 residues. From germline, CDR1 is SGHNT and CDR2 YYREEE (reference sequence). CDR3 region: CASSLGTSGNGEQYF. CDR3 bases: TGTGCCAGCAGCTTGGGGACTAGCGGGAATGGCGAGCAGTACTTC.

The chain is built from TRBV28 and TRBJ2-7, with 7 bases fitting TRBD2. Germline CDR1 MDHEN, CDR2 SYDVKM. This CDR3 contains 21 residues. J gave up 0 bases and V 3 bases, and 23 bases lay outside the gene matches. The CDR3 loop is CASSFGLGYLAVDRDSYEQYF. The CDR3 nucleotides read TGTGCCAGCAGTTTTGGCCTGGGATATCTAGCGGTTGACCGGGACTCCTACGAGCAGTACTTC.

V and J are TRBV7-3 and TRBJ2-7; maybe TRBD1 (5 bases). Germline V lookup: CDR1 SGHTA, CDR2 FQGTGA. V was clipped by 1 base and J by 6 bases, with 16 bases between them. The CDR3 is 15 residues long. DNA of the CDR3: TGTGCCAGCAGCTTAAGTACAGGCCCAGTGGCCGAGCAGTACTTC. Translation: CASSLSTGPVAEQYF.

This clone was seen a handful of times. The CDR3 here is CASSLNYGYTF. As DNA, the CDR3 is TGTGCCAGTAGCCTCAACTATGGCTACACCTTC. The chain is built from TRBV19 and TRBJ1-2; D gene unclear. Trimming took 6 bases from V and 2 from J, leaving 4 bases between them. The CDR3 length is 11 residues. Germline CDR1 reads LNHDA; CDR2 reads SQIVND (reference sequence).

The gene calls are TRBV7-2 and TRBJ2-5, with TRBD2 matching over 7 bases. Germline assignment: CDR1 SGHTA and CDR2 FQGNSA. After removal of 4 bases from V and 2 bases from J, the junction contained 7 bases not matched to a gene. This CDR3 comprises 15 residues. The CDR3 region has the DNA TGTGCCAGCAGCTGGCTCGGGGGGAGACAAGAGACCCAGTACTTC. Translation: CASSWLGGRQETQYF.

This chain uses TRBV18 with TRBJ1-5; D possibly corresponds to TRBD1 (5 bases). V dropped 6 bases and J dropped 0 bases, with 15 bases sitting between them. The CDR3 totals 16 residues. Germline V gene lookup returns CDR1 KGHSH and CDR2 LQKENI. The CDR3 nucleotides are TGTGCCAGCTCCCGGGGCCCCGGGGATAGCAATCAGCCCCAGCATTTT. It translates to CASSRGPGDSNQPQHF. The variable domain in full, with the rest retrieved from reference TRBV18 and TRBJ1-5, is NAGVMQNPRHLVRRRGQEARLRCSPMKGHSHVYWYRQLPEEGLKFMVYLQKENIIDESGMPKERFSAEFPKEGPSILRIQQVVRGDSAAYFCASSRGPGDSNQPQHFGDGTRLSIL.

There are a few counts of this clone. The CDR3 reads CASSLVDIAGVVSEQYF. Here the CDR3 DNA reads TGTGCCAGCAGCTTAGTCGATATTGCAGGGGTTGTCAGCGAGCAGTACTTC. The V and J genes are TRBV13 and TRBJ2-7; D may be TRBD1 (6 bases). The CDR3 is made up of 17 amino acids. Germline V gene sequence: CDR1 PRHDT, CDR2 FYEKMQ (reference sequence). Trimming left V 1 base short and J 6 bases short, with 22 bases between.

This clone was seen a single time. V usage is TRBV7-6 and J usage is TRBJ2-3, with 15 bases lining up with TRBD2. This CDR3 has 19 residues. From germline, CDR1 is SGHVS and CDR2 FNYEAQ. J was trimmed by 5 bases and V by 5 bases; bases with no gene match: 14. CDR3 residues: CASSAFRRTSGRARDTQYF. The CDR3 coding sequence is TGTGCCAGCAGCGCATTCCGACGGACTAGCGGGAGGGCCAGAGATACGCAGTATTTT.

The table lists this clone with a few counts. The J gene is TRBJ2-3, the V gene TRBV11-3, with 15 nucleotides matching TRBD2. Germline V gene sequence: CDR1 SGHNT, CDR2 YENEEA. This CDR3 spans 17 amino acids. V lost 4 bases and J lost 4; bases outside the gene matches: 6. As DNA, the CDR3 is TGTGCCAGCAGCTCTCGTGGGACTAGCGGGAGGCCAGATACGCAGTATTTT. This encodes CASSSRGTSGRPDTQYF.

CDR3 in amino acids: CASAMGVLGTGELFF. CDR3 coding DNA: TGTGCCAGTGCTATGGGGGTATTGGGCACCGGGGAGCTGTTTTTT. This sequence joins TRBV28 and TRBJ2-2; D is possibly TRBD1 or TRBD2 (5 bases each). Trimming cost V 9 bases and J 4 bases, with 18 bases left between them. Looked up from germline, CDR1 is MDHEN and CDR2 is SYDVKM. The CDR3 spans 15 residues.